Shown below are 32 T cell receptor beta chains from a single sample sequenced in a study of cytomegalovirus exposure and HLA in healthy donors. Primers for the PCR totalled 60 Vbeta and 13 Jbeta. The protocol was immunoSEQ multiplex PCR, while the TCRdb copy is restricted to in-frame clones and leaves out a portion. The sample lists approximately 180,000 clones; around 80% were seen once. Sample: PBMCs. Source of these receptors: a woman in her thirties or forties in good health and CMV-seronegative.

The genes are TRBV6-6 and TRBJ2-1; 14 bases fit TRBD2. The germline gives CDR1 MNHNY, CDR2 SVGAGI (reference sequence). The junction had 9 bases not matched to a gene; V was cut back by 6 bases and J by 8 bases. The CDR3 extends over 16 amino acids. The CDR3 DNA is TGTGCCAGCAGCCGCGGGACTAGCGGGAGTGTTGATGAGCAGTTCTTC. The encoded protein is CASSRGTSGSVDEQFF.

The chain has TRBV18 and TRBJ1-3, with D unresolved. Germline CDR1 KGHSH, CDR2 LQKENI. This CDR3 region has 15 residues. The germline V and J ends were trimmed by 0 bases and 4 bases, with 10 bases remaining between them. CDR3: CASSPPASRGNTIYF. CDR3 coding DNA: TGTGCCAGCTCACCACCTGCTAGCCGCGGAAACACCATATATTTT.

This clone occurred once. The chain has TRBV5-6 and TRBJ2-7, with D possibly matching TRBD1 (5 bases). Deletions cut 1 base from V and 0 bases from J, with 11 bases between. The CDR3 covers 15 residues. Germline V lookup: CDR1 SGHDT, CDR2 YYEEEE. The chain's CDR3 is CASSLTRALSYEQYF. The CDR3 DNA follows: TGTGCCAGCAGCTTGACCAGGGCCCTCTCCTACGAGCAGTACTTC.

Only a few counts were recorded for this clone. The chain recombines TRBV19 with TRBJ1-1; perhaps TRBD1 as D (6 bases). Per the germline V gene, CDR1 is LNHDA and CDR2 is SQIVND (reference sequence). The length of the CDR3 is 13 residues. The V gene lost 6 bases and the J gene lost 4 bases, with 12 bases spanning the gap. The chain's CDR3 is CASRSGVATEAFF. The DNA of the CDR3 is TGTGCCAGTAGATCAGGGGTAGCCACTGAAGCTTTCTTT.

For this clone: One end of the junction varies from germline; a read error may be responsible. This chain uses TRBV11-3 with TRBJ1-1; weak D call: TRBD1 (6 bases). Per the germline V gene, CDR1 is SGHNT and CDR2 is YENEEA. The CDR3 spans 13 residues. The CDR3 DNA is TGTGCCGGCAGCTTACTGCAGGGGACTGAAGCTTTCTTT. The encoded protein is CAGSLLQGTEAFF.

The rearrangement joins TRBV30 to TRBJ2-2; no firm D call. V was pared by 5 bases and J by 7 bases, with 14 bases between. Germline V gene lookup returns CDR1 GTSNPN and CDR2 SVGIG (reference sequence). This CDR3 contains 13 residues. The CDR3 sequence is CAWSQKRGGELFF. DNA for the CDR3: TGTGCCTGGTCCCAAAAGCGAGGCGGGGAGCTGTTTTTT.

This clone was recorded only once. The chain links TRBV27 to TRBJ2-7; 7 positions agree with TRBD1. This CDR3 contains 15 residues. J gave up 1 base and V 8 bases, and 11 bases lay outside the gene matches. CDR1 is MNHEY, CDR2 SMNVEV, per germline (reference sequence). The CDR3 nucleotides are TGTGCCAGCGCTCCGAGACAGGGTCCATCCTACGAGCAGTACGTC. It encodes CASAPRQGPSYEQYV.

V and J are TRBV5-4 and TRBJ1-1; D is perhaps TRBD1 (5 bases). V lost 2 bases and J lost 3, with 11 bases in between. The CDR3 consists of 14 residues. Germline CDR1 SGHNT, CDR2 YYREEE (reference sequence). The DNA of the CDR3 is TGTGCCAGCAGCTTTGACAGTCAAGACACTGAAGCTTTCTTT. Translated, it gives CASSFDSQDTEAFF.

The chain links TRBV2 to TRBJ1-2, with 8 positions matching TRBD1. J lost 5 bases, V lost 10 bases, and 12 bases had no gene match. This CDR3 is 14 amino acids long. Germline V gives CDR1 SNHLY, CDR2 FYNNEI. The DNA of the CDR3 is TGTGCCACCCGAGGACAGGGACTAAAGTATGGCTACACCTTC. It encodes CATRGQGLKYGYTF.

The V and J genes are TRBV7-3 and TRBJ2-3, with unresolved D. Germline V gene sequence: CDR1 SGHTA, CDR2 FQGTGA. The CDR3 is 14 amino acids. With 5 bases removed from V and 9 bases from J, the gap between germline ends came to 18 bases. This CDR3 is CASSPSPSVDTQYF. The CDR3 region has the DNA TGTGCCAGCAGCCCCAGTCCCAGCGTAGACACGCAGTATTTT.

The CDR3: CASSATNQPQHF. The CDR3 nucleotides are TGTGCCAGCAGTGCAACAAATCAGCCCCAGCATTTT. This chain joins TRBV6-1 and TRBJ1-5; D remains ambiguous. The CDR3 covers 12 residues. The germline V and J ends were trimmed by 4 bases and 4 bases, with 5 bases remaining between them. The germline V gene has CDR1 MNHNS and CDR2 SASEGT.

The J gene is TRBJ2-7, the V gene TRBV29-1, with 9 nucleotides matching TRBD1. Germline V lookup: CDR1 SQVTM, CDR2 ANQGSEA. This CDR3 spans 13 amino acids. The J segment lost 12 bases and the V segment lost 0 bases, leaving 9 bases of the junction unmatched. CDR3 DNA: TGCAGCGTTGAAGATCAGAGAGACAGGGGGACGTACTTC. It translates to CSVEDQRDRGTYF.

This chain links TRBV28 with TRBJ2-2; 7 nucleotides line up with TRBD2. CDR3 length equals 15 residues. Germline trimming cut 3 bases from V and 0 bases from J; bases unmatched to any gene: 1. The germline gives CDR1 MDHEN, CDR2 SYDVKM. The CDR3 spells CASSLGTTNTGELFF. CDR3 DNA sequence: TGTGCCAGCAGTTTGGGGACTACGAACACCGGGGAGCTGTTTTTT.

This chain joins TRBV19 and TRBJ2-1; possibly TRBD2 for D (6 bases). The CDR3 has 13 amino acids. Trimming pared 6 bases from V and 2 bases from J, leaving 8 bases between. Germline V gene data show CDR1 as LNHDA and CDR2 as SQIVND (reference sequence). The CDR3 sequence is CASRVAAYNEQFF. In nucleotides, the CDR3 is TGTGCCAGTAGAGTAGCGGCCTACAATGAGCAGTTCTTC.

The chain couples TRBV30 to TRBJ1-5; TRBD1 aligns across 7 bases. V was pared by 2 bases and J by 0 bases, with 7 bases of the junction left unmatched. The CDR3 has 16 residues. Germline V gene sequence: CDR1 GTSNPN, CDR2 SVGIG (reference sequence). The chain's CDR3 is CAWSSGGYNSNQPQHF. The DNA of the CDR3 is TGTGCCTGGAGTTCAGGGGGATATAATAGCAATCAGCCCCAGCATTTT.

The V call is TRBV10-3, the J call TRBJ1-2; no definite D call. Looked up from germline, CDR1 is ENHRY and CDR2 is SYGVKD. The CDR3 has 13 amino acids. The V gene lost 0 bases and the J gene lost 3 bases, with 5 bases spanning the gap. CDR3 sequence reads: CAISESYDYGYTF. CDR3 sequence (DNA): TGTGCCATCAGTGAGTCGTATGACTATGGCTACACCTTC.

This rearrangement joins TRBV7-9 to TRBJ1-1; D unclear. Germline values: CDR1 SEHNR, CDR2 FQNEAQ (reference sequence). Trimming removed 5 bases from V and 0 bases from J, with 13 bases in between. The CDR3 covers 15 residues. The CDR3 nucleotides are TGTGCCAGCAGCCCGGTAGCGGGGTTGAACACTGAAGCTTTCTTT. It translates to CASSPVAGLNTEAFF.

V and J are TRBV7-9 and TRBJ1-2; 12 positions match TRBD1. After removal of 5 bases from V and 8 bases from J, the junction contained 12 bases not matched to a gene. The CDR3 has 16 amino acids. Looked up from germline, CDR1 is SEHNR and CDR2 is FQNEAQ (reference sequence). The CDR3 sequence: CASSLKGTGGAEGYTF. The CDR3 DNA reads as TGTGCCAGCAGCCTGAAAGGGACAGGGGGCGCGGAAGGCTACACCTTC. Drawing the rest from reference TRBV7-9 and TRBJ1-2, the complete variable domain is DTGVSQNPRHKITKRGQNVTFRCDPISEHNRLYWYRQTLGQGPEFLTYFQNEAQLEKSRLLSDRFSAERPKGSFSTLEIQRTEQGDSAMYLCASSLKGTGGAEGYTFGSGTRLTVV.

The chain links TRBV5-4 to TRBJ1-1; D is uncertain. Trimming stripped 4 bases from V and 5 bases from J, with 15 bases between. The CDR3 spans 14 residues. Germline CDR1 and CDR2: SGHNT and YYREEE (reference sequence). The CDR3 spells CASSPWSGGTEAFF. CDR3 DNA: TGTGCCAGCAGCCCGTGGTCGGGAGGGACTGAAGCTTTCTTT.

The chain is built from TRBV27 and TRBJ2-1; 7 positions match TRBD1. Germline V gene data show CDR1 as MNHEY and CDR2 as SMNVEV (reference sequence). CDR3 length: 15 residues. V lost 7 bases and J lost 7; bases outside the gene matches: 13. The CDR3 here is CASKRGGAPTNEQFF. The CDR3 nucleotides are TGTGCCAGCAAACGAGGGGGCGCCCCGACAAATGAGCAGTTCTTC.

CDR3 amino acids: CASSEQGGEETQYF. CDR3 DNA sequence: TGTGCCAGCAGCGAACAGGGTGGTGAGGAGACCCAGTACTTC. The chain is built from TRBV7-9 and TRBJ2-5; weak D call: TRBD1 (6 bases). The CDR3 is 14 residues long. Trimming removed 5 bases at V and 5 bases at J, with 15 bases between. From germline, CDR1 is SEHNR and CDR2 FQNEAQ (reference sequence).

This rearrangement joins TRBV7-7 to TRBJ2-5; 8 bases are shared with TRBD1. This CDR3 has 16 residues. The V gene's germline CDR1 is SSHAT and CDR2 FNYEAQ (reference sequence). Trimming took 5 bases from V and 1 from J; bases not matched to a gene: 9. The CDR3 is CASSPGTGLPQETQYF. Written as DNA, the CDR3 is TGTGCCAGCAGCCCAGGGACAGGACTACCCCAAGAGACCCAGTACTTC.

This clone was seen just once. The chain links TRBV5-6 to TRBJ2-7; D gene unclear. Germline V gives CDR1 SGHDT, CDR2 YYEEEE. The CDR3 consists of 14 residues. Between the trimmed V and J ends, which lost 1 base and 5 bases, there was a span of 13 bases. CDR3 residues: CASSLNRIRDEQYF. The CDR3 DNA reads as TGTGCCAGCAGCTTGAATCGGATTCGGGACGAGCAGTACTTC.

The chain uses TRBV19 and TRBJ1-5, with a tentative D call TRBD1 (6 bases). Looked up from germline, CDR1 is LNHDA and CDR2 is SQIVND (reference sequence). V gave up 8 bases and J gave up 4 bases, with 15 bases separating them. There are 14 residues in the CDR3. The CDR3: CASGSYRENQPQHF. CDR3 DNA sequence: TGTGCCAGTGGCAGCTACAGGGAAAATCAGCCCCAGCATTTT.

CDR3 sequence (DNA): TGTGCCTGGAGTGGAGTAGGGAGTGGCTACACCTTC. Amino acid sequence: CAWSGVGSGYTF. The chain links TRBV30 to TRBJ1-2; D is undetermined. The ends were cut back, 1 base at V and 7 bases at J, with 10 bases in the middle. The germline V gene has CDR1 GTSNPN and CDR2 SVGIG (reference sequence). This CDR3 contains 12 residues. The full variable domain, in which reference TRBV30 and TRBJ1-2 provide the parts outside the CDR3, is SQTIHQWPATLVQPVGSPLSLECTVEGTSNPNLYWYRQAAGRGLQLLFYSVGIGQISSEVPQNLSASRPQDRQFILSSKKLLLSDSGFYLCAWSGVGSGYTFGSGTRLTVV.

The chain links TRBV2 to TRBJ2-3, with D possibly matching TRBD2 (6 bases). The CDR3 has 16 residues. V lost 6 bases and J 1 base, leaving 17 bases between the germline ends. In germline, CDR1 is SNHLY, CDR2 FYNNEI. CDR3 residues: CASSIAGGTRTDTQYF. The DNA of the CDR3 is TGTGCCAGCAGCATCGCTGGCGGGACCCGCACAGATACGCAGTATTTT.

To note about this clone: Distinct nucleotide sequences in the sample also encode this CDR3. Written as DNA, the CDR3 is TGTGCCAGCAGTCAAACAGGGGACTATGGCTACACCTTC. Its translation: CASSQTGDYGYTF. The chain carries TRBV6-1 and TRBJ1-2, with 7 nucleotides matching TRBD1. V shed 5 bases, J shed 3 bases, and the junction held 3 bases outside the gene matches. The CDR3 loop spans 13 amino acids. Germline loops: CDR1 MNHNS, CDR2 SASEGT.

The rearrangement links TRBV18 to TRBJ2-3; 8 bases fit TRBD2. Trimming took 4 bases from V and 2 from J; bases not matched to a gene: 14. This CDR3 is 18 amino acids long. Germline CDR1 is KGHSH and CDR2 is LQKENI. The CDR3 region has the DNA TGTGCCAGCTCACTTGCCGGGCTAGCGGGCGGATACACAGATACGCAGTATTTT. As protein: CASSLAGLAGGYTDTQYF.

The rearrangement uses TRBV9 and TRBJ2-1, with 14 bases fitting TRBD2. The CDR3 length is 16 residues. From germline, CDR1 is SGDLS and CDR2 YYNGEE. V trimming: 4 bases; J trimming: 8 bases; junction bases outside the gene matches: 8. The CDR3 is CASSPWGTSGRDEQFF. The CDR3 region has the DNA TGTGCCAGCAGCCCCTGGGGGACTAGCGGGAGAGATGAGCAGTTCTTC.

Here the CDR3 DNA reads TGTGCCAGCTCATCGACGACATCCTCCTACGAGCAGTACGTC. Its translation is CASSSTTSSYEQYV. The V call is TRBV18, the J call TRBJ2-7; no firm D call. Looked up from germline, CDR1 is KGHSH and CDR2 is LQKENI. The CDR3 is made up of 14 amino acids. Trimming cost V 5 bases and J 0 bases, with 11 bases left between them.

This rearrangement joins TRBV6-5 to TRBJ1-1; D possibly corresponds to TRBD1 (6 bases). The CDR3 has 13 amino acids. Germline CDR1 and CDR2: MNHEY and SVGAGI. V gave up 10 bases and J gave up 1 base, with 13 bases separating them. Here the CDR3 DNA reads TGTGCCAACGCAGGGGAGCGGAACACTGAAGCTTTCTTT. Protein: CANAGERNTEAFF.

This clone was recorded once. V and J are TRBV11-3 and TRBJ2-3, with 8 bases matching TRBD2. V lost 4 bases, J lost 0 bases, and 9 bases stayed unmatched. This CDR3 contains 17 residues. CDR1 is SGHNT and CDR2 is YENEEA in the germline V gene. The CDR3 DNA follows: TGTGCCAGCAGCTCGGGCTTAGCGGGGCCAAGCACAGATACGCAGTATTTT. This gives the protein CASSSGLAGPSTDTQYF.